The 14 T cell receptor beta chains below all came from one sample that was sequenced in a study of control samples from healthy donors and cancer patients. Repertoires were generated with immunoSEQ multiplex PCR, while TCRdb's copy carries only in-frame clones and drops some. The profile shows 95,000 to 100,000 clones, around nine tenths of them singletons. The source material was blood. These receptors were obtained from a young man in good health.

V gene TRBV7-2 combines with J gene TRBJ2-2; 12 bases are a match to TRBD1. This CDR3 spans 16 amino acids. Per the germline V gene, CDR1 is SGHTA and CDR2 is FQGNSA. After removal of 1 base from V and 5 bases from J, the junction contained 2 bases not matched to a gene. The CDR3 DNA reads TGTGCCAGCAGCTTAGGGGGACAGGGGGCAACCGGGGAGCTGTTTTTT. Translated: CASSLGGQGATGELFF.

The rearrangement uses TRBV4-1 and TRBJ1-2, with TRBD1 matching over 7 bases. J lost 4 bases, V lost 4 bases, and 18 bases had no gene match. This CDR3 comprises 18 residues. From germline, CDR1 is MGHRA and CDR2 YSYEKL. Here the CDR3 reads CASSPYGDRDSLAYGYTF. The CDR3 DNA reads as TGCGCCAGCAGCCCATATGGTGACCGGGACAGCCTTGCCTATGGCTACACCTTC.

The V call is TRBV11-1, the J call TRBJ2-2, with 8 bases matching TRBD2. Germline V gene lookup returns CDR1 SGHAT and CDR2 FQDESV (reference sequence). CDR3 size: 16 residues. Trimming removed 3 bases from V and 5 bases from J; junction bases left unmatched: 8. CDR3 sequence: CASSLLSLAGTGELFF. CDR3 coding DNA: TGTGCCAGCAGCTTGTTAAGTTTAGCGGGAACCGGGGAGCTGTTTTTT.

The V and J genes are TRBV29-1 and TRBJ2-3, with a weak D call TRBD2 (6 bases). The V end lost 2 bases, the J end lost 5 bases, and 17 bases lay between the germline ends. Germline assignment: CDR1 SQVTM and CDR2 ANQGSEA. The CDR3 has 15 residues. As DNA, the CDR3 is TGCAGCGTTGAAATGTCGGCGGGGCCCCTAGATACGCAGTATTTT. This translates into CSVEMSAGPLDTQYF.

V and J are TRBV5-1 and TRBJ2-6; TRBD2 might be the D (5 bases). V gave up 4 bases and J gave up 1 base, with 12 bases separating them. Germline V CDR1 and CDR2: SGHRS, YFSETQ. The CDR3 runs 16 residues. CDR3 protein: CASSPGLPSGANVLTF. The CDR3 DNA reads TGCGCCAGCAGCCCCGGACTTCCGTCTGGGGCCAACGTCCTGACTTTC.

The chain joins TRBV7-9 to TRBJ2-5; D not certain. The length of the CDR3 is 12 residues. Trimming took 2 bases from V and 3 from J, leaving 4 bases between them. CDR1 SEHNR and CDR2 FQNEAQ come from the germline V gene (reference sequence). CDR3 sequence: CASSLPKETQYF. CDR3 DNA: TGTGCCAGCAGCTTACCCAAAGAGACCCAGTACTTC. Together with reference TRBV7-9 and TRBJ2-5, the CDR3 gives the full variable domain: DTGVSQNPRHKITKRGQNVTFRCDPISEHNRLYWYRQTLGQGPEFLTYFQNEAQLEKSRLLSDRFSAERPKGSFSTLEIQRTEQGDSAMYLCASSLPKETQYFGPGTRLLVL.

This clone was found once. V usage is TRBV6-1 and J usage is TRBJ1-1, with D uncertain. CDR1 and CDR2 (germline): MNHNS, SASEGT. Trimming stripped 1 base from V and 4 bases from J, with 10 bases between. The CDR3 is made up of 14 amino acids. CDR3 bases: TGTGCCAGCAGTGAAGGGAGGGCCCTCACTGAAGCTTTCTTT. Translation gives CASSEGRALTEAFF.

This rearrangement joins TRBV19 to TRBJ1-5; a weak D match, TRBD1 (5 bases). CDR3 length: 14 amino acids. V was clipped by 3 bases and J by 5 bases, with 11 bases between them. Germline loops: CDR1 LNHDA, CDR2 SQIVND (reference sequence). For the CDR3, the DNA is TGTGCCAGTAGTATGAGGACACTCGATCAGCCCCAGCATTTT. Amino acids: CASSMRTLDQPQHF.

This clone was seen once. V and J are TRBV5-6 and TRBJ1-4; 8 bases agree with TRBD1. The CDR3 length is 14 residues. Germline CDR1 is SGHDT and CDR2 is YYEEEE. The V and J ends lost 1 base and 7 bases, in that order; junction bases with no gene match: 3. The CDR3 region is CASSLFQGAEKLFF. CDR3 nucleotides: TGTGCCAGCAGCTTGTTCCAGGGGGCTGAAAAACTGTTTTTT.

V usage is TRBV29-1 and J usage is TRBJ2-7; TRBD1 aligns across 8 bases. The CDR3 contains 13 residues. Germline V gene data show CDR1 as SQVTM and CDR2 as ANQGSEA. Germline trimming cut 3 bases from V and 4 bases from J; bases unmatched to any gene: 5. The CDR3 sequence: CSVDQGAGYEQYV. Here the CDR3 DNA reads TGCAGCGTTGATCAGGGGGCTGGGTACGAGCAGTACGTC.

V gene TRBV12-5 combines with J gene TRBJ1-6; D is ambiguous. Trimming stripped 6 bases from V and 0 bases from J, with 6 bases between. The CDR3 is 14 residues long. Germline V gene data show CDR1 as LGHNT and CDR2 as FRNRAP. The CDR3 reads CASGASSYNSPLHF. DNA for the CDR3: TGTGCTAGTGGGGCGAGCTCCTATAATTCACCCCTCCACTTT.

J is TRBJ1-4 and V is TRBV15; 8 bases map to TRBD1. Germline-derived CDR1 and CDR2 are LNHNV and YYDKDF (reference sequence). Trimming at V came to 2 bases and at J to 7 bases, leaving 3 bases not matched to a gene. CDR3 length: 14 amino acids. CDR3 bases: TGTGCCACCAGCAGACCGGACAGGGCTGAAAAACTGTTTTTT. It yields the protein CATSRPDRAEKLFF.

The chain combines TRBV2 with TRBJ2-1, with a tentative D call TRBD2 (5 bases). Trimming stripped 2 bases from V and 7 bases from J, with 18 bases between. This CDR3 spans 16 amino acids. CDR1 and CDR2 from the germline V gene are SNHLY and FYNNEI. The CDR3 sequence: CASSEQEILRRNEQFF. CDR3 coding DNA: TGTGCCAGCAGTGAACAGGAAATCCTTCGGAGGAATGAGCAGTTCTTC. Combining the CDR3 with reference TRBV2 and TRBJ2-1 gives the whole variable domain EPEVTQTPSHQVTQMGQEVILRCVPISNHLYFYWYRQILGQKVEFLVSFYNNEISEKSEIFDDQFSVERPDGSNFTLKIRSTKLEDSAMYFCASSEQEILRRNEQFFGPGTRLTVL.

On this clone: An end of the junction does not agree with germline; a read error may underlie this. The CDR3 coding sequence is TGCAGCGTTAAAGACCCTAGCGGGAAGAGAACGCAGTATTTT. It yields the protein CSVKDPSGKRTQYF. V gene TRBV29-1 combines with J gene TRBJ2-3, with 9 positions matching TRBD2. This CDR3 is built from 14 residues. Germline CDR1 SQVTM, CDR2 ANQGSEA.